These T cell receptor beta chains were read from a single sample in a study of neurological immune-mediated disorders. TCRdb analysed the 5' RACE reads with MiXCR anew, one entry per CDR3 protein. The table shows tens of thousands of distinct CDR3 sequences, with under 5.5% occurring only once. What was sequenced was PBMCs. These receptors all stem from a woman between 45 and 60 years old with multiple sclerosis. CDR3s include the opening cysteine and the closing phenylalanine or tryptophan. D genes are given only for firm matches. Size tells how often a clone was seen (once, few, many) or the class of an expanded clone, and some rows leave it out.

d_gene: TRBD2; j_gene: TRBJ2-3; v_gene: TRBV5-1; abundance: many; CDR3nt: TGCGCCAGCAGCTTGGGCCCCCGGGGGGACACAGATACGCAGTATTTT; CDR3aa: CASSLGPRGDTDTQYF
d_gene: .; j_gene: TRBJ1-1; v_gene: TRBV19; abundance: many; CDR3nt: TGTGCCAGTACCCGGGACTGGAGGGACACTGAAGCTTTCTTT; CDR3aa: CASTRDWRDTEAFF
d_gene: TRBD1; j_gene: TRBJ2-2; v_gene: TRBV24-1; abundance: .; CDR3nt: TGTGCCACCAGTGATGGGGACAGGGGAAACACCGGGGAGCTGTTTTTT; CDR3aa: CATSDGDRGNTGELFF
d_gene: .; j_gene: TRBJ2-1; v_gene: TRBV7-2; abundance: .; CDR3nt: TGTGCCAGCAGCTTAAGAAGACAGAGCTCCTACAATGAGCAGTTCTTC; CDR3aa: CASSLRRQSSYNEQFF
d_gene: TRBD1; j_gene: TRBJ1-6; v_gene: TRBV20-1; abundance: many; CDR3nt: TGCAGTGCCAGGACAGGGTCTTCACCCCTCCACTTT; CDR3aa: CSARTGSSPLHF
d_gene: TRBD2; j_gene: TRBJ2-5; v_gene: TRBV20-1; abundance: many; CDR3nt: TGCAGTGCTAGAGGCCTAGCGGCGGAGACCCAGTACTTC; CDR3aa: CSARGLAAETQYF
d_gene: .; j_gene: TRBJ2-5; v_gene: TRBV4-2; abundance: few; CDR3nt: TGTGCCAGCAGCCAAGATCTACTAGCTAGGGGAGGGACCCAGTACTTC; CDR3aa: CASSQDLLARGGTQYF
d_gene: .; j_gene: TRBJ2-5; v_gene: TRBV12-3/TRBV12-4; abundance: .; CDR3nt: TGTGCCAGCAGTTTAGGGGGAAAGGGGCAAGAGACCCAGTACTTC; CDR3aa: CASSLGGKGQETQYF
d_gene: .; j_gene: TRBJ2-2; v_gene: TRBV5-6; abundance: many; CDR3nt: TGTGCCAGCAGCTTGCTCGGGGCCGGGGAGCTGTTTTTT; CDR3aa: CASSLLGAGELFF
d_gene: .; j_gene: TRBJ1-3; v_gene: TRBV4-2; abundance: .; CDR3nt: TGTGCCAGCAGCCAAGACCCCAGGCCTTCCTCTGGAAAAACCATATATTTT; CDR3aa: CASSQDPRPSSGKTIYF
d_gene: .; j_gene: TRBJ2-2; v_gene: TRBV5-1; abundance: many; CDR3nt: TGCGCCAGCAGCATGGATATTCAAGGCGCCGGGGAGCTGTTTTTT; CDR3aa: CASSMDIQGAGELFF
d_gene: TRBD1; j_gene: TRBJ2-2; v_gene: TRBV12-3/TRBV12-4; abundance: many; CDR3nt: TGTGCCAGCAGTTCCCGGGACAGCTACACCGGGGAGCTGTTTTTT; CDR3aa: CASSSRDSYTGELFF
d_gene: TRBD2; j_gene: TRBJ2-1; v_gene: TRBV7-3; abundance: few; CDR3nt: TGTGCCAGCAGCTTAATCGGGGGGGGACCTCACAATGAGCAGTTCTTC; CDR3aa: CASSLIGGGPHNEQFF
d_gene: .; j_gene: TRBJ2-1; v_gene: TRBV7-2; abundance: many; CDR3nt: TGTGCCAGCAGCTTTCGAAGTTGGGCCTCCTACAATGAGCAGTTCTTC; CDR3aa: CASSFRSWASYNEQFF
d_gene: .; j_gene: TRBJ1-1; v_gene: TRBV20-1; abundance: many; CDR3nt: TGCAGTGCTAGCTCTGGGGTGACTGAAGCTTTCTTT; CDR3aa: CSASSGVTEAFF
d_gene: .; j_gene: TRBJ1-6; v_gene: TRBV11-3; abundance: .; CDR3nt: TGTGCCAGCAGCTTTAATGCCGGGACTGTAAATTCACCCCTCAACTTT; CDR3aa: CASSFNAGTVNSPLNF
d_gene: .; j_gene: TRBJ2-6; v_gene: TRBV7-2; abundance: many; CDR3nt: TGTGCCAGCAGCTCGGACCCTGGGGCCAACGTCCTGACTTTC; CDR3aa: CASSSDPGANVLTF
d_gene: TRBD1; j_gene: TRBJ1-5; v_gene: TRBV28; abundance: many; CDR3nt: TGTGCCAGCAGGCCGGGACAGGGGGCGTGGAATCAGCCCCAGCATTTT; CDR3aa: CASRPGQGAWNQPQHF
d_gene: TRBD2; j_gene: TRBJ2-3; v_gene: TRBV11-2; abundance: many; CDR3nt: TGTGCCAGCAGCTTAGTCTCCGCTAGCGGGGGAGCCAGCACAGATACGCAGTATTTT; CDR3aa: CASSLVSASGGASTDTQYF
d_gene: .; j_gene: TRBJ1-2; v_gene: TRBV5-1; abundance: few; CDR3nt: TGCGCCAGCAGCTTCACAGGGTTTGAAGGCTACACCTTC; CDR3aa: CASSFTGFEGYTF
d_gene: .; j_gene: TRBJ1-1; v_gene: TRBV19; abundance: few; CDR3nt: TGTGCCATAAGGACAGCCCGAGAGACGGGGGGCACTGAAGCTTTCTTT; CDR3aa: CAIRTARETGGTEAFF
d_gene: TRBD2; j_gene: TRBJ2-3; v_gene: TRBV20-1; abundance: many; CDR3nt: TGCAGTGCTAGAGATCCGGCGGGGGAAGGATCAACGCAGTATTTT; CDR3aa: CSARDPAGEGSTQYF
d_gene: .; j_gene: TRBJ2-5; v_gene: TRBV10-3; abundance: many; CDR3nt: TGTGCCATCAGTGGCGCACATCAAGAGACCCAGTACTTC; CDR3aa: CAISGAHQETQYF
d_gene: TRBD1; j_gene: TRBJ2-7; v_gene: TRBV28; abundance: many; CDR3nt: TGTGCCAGCAGTTTAACGGACAGGGGGTCCTACGAGCAGTACTTC; CDR3aa: CASSLTDRGSYEQYF
d_gene: .; j_gene: TRBJ1-5; v_gene: TRBV5-5; abundance: many; CDR3nt: TGTGCCAGCAGCTCCTCTCAAACAGGGAATCAGCCCCAGCATTTT; CDR3aa: CASSSSQTGNQPQHF
d_gene: .; j_gene: TRBJ1-6; v_gene: TRBV18; abundance: many; CDR3nt: TGTGCCAGCTCGAAAAAAGAGACCTCACCCCTCCACTTT; CDR3aa: CASSKKETSPLHF
d_gene: .; j_gene: TRBJ2-5; v_gene: TRBV28; abundance: many; CDR3nt: TGTGCCAGCAGTTTCCTCGTCGGACTTCTCGGAACGGCCCAGTACTTC; CDR3aa: CASSFLVGLLGTAQYF
d_gene: .; j_gene: TRBJ2-3; v_gene: TRBV3-1; abundance: many; CDR3nt: TGTGCCAGCAGCCAACGGGGCACAGATACGCAGTATTTT; CDR3aa: CASSQRGTDTQYF
d_gene: .; j_gene: TRBJ2-1; v_gene: TRBV5-1; abundance: many; CDR3nt: TGCGCCAGCAGCTTGGTTGGGGGCGCGAATGAGCAGTTCTTC; CDR3aa: CASSLVGGANEQFF
d_gene: TRBD1; j_gene: TRBJ1-2; v_gene: TRBV7-2; abundance: many; CDR3nt: TGTGCCAGCAGCTCAACCGGGACAGGGATCAGCTATGGCTACACCTTC; CDR3aa: CASSSTGTGISYGYTF
d_gene: TRBD2; j_gene: TRBJ2-1; v_gene: TRBV3-1; abundance: many; CDR3nt: TGTGCCAGCAGTCAACTAGCGGGGGGGCTCAATGAGCAGTTCTTC; CDR3aa: CASSQLAGGLNEQFF
d_gene: TRBD1; j_gene: TRBJ1-2; v_gene: TRBV29-1; abundance: many; CDR3nt: TGCAGCGTATGGGACAGTACTAACTATGGCTACACCTTC; CDR3aa: CSVWDSTNYGYTF
d_gene: TRBD1; j_gene: TRBJ1-1; v_gene: TRBV12-3/TRBV12-4; abundance: many; CDR3nt: TGTGCCAGCAGTCCTCGATCAGACAGGGCCACTGAAGCTTTCTTT; CDR3aa: CASSPRSDRATEAFF
d_gene: .; j_gene: TRBJ2-7; v_gene: TRBV27; abundance: many; CDR3nt: TGTGCCAGCAGTACACGGGGGACATACTACGAGCAGTACTTC; CDR3aa: CASSTRGTYYEQYF
d_gene: .; j_gene: TRBJ2-5; v_gene: TRBV10-1; abundance: many; CDR3nt: TGCGCCAGCAGTAATTCGGACAGAAACCAAGAGACCCAGTACTTC; CDR3aa: CASSNSDRNQETQYF
d_gene: .; j_gene: TRBJ2-5; v_gene: TRBV7-2; abundance: many; CDR3nt: TGTGCCAGCAGCTCAATGAACACGCAAGAGACCCAGTACTTC; CDR3aa: CASSSMNTQETQYF
d_gene: TRBD1; j_gene: TRBJ2-7; v_gene: TRBV4-1; abundance: many; CDR3nt: TGCGCCAGCAGCCTGACAGGGTCTGACGAGCAGTACTTC; CDR3aa: CASSLTGSDEQYF
d_gene: .; j_gene: TRBJ1-4; v_gene: TRBV7-2; abundance: .; CDR3nt: TGTGCCAGCAGCTTAGCCGGGACAAAAATTGAAAAACTGTTTTTT; CDR3aa: CASSLAGTKIEKLFF
d_gene: .; j_gene: TRBJ1-1; v_gene: TRBV29-1; abundance: many; CDR3nt: TGCAGCGTTATGTCTGAGGGGTGGGCTGAAGCTTTCTTT; CDR3aa: CSVMSEGWAEAFF
d_gene: .; j_gene: TRBJ2-5; v_gene: TRBV9; abundance: many; CDR3nt: TGTGCCAGCAGCCGTGGACGGGTCCAAGAGACCCAGTACTTC; CDR3aa: CASSRGRVQETQYF
d_gene: .; j_gene: TRBJ2-6; v_gene: TRBV6-6; abundance: few; CDR3nt: TGTGCCAGCATCGACAGATCTGGGGCCAACGTCCTGACTTTC; CDR3aa: CASIDRSGANVLTF
d_gene: TRBD1; j_gene: TRBJ1-2; v_gene: TRBV5-5; abundance: many; CDR3nt: TGTGCCAGCAGCTTCGACAGGGTCCAAGGCTACACCTTC; CDR3aa: CASSFDRVQGYTF
d_gene: TRBD1; j_gene: TRBJ2-1; v_gene: TRBV5-1; abundance: few; CDR3nt: TGCGCCAGCAGCCTTCGAGGGACAGGGGATTCCTACAATGAGCAGTTCTTC; CDR3aa: CASSLRGTGDSYNEQFF
d_gene: .; j_gene: TRBJ2-3; v_gene: TRBV7-2; abundance: few; CDR3nt: TGTGCCACCCATAGGGGGGCAGGGGCAGATACGCAGTATTTT; CDR3aa: CATHRGAGADTQYF